This entry lists 30 T cell receptor beta chains sequenced from one sample in a study of shared clonotypes between healthy human individuals (TCRdb year 2020). Preparation of the library involved the immunoSEQ multiplex PCR assay. As stored in TCRdb, this immuneACCESS dataset retains in-frame rearrangements with V and J assigned. A fraction of the clones does not appear; measured against another copy, unresolved V genes explain less than half of the discrepancy, and the remainder lacks a known reason. This sample comprises approximately 460,000 clones, roughly three quarters of them detected only once. Of the sample, around 12% is held by the ten largest clones. The sequencing sample was made of PBMCs. These receptors were taken from a woman between 40 and 50 years old in good health. Some clones in this sample may be carry-over from other donors' samples.

V and J are TRBV9 and TRBJ2-7; the D gene could be TRBD1 or TRBD2 (5 bases each). From germline, CDR1 is SGDLS and CDR2 YYNGEE. The ends were cut back, 4 bases at V and 5 bases at J, with 19 bases in the middle. CDR3 length equals 15 residues. This CDR3 is CASSLGRDGANEQYF. The CDR3 DNA is TGTGCCAGCAGCTTAGGACGGGACGGGGCCAACGAGCAGTACTTC.

This clone occurred many times. The rearrangement uses TRBV6-5 and TRBJ1-6, with D perhaps TRBD1 (5 bases). The CDR3 spans 14 residues. V lost 2 bases to trimming and J lost 14 bases, with 16 bases between them. The germline V gene encodes CDR1 MNHEY and CDR2 SVGAGI. For the CDR3, the DNA is TGTGCCAGCAGTTACGCATACAGGAGGACTGCCCTCCACTTT. This gives the protein CASSYAYRRTALHF.

This chain uses TRBV7-3 with TRBJ1-1, with D unclear. The germline V gene has CDR1 SGHTA and CDR2 FQGTGA. V lost 1 base and J lost 3, with 6 bases in between. This CDR3 has 13 amino acids. In DNA, the CDR3 is TGTGCCAGCAGCTTAATGCAGGACACTGAAGCTTTCTTT. Protein: CASSLMQDTEAFF.

The sample holds a few counts of this clone. The rearrangement links TRBV28 to TRBJ2-7; D tentatively fits TRBD1 or TRBD2 (5 bases each). The germline CDR1 and CDR2 sequences are MDHEN and SYDVKM. This CDR3 region has 14 residues. Deletions cut 5 bases from V and 5 bases from J, with 16 bases between. The DNA of the CDR3 is TGTGCCAGCAGTGGGACCACGGGGCGGCACGAGCAGTACTTC. It codes for CASSGTTGRHEQYF.

This clone came up once. This chain links TRBV11-2 with TRBJ2-5, with D possibly matching TRBD2 (5 bases). Trimming removed 1 base from V and 7 bases from J, with 13 bases in between. Germline V lookup: CDR1 SGHAT, CDR2 FQNNGV. The CDR3 extends over 14 amino acids. Here the CDR3 reads CASSLGVSGGTQYF. The CDR3 region has the DNA TGTGCCAGCAGCTTAGGGGTTAGTGGAGGGACCCAGTACTTC. Supplemented by reference TRBV11-2 and TRBJ2-5, the full variable domain reads EAGVAQSPRYKIIEKRQSVAFWCNPISGHATLYWYQQILGQGPKLLIQFQNNGVVDDSQLPKDRFSAERLKGVDSTLKIQPAKLEDSAVYLCASSLGVSGGTQYFGPGTRLLVL.

The V and J genes are TRBV18 and TRBJ2-1; tentative D call: TRBD1 (5 bases). V lost 2 bases and J lost 9, with 8 bases in between. CDR1 is KGHSH, CDR2 LQKENI, per germline. CDR3 size: 12 residues. The CDR3 sequence is CASSPGQTEQFF. The DNA of the CDR3 is TGTGCCAGCTCACCAGGACAAACTGAGCAGTTCTTC.

The gene calls are TRBV28 and TRBJ2-6, with D tentatively TRBD2 (5 bases). Germline lookup yields CDR1 MDHEN and CDR2 SYDVKM. V gave up 8 bases and J gave up 1 base, with 18 bases separating them. CDR3 length equals 17 residues. The CDR3 coding sequence is TGTGCCAGCCAGGAGGTTAGCTGGGGTTCTGGGGCCAACGTCCTGACTTTC. Amino acids: CASQEVSWGSGANVLTF. Filled out from reference TRBV28 and TRBJ2-6, the complete variable domain reads DVKVTQSSRYLVKRTGEKVFLECVQDMDHENMFWYRQDPGLGLRLIYFSYDVKMKEKGDIPEGYSVSREKKERFSLILESASTNQTSMYLCASQEVSWGSGANVLTFGAGSRLTVL.

This chain joins TRBV28 and TRBJ2-7; the match to TRBD1 covers 7 bases. CDR3 length: 14 amino acids. CDR1 is MDHEN, CDR2 SYDVKM, per germline. J gave up 4 bases and V 7 bases, and 10 bases lay outside the gene matches. The CDR3 loop reads CASTPGTVIYEQYF. DNA of the CDR3: TGTGCCAGCACCCCCGGGACAGTTATTTACGAGCAGTACTTC.

CDR3 sequence reads: CASTPGTGNTDTQYF. DNA of the CDR3: TGTGCCAGCACCCCCGGGACAGGGAACACAGATACGCAGTATTTT. V gene TRBV28 combines with J gene TRBJ2-3; 9 bases fit TRBD1. Trimming at V came to 7 bases and at J to 2 bases, leaving 7 bases not matched to a gene. The CDR3 consists of 15 residues. The germline CDR1 and CDR2 sequences are MDHEN and SYDVKM.

As to this clone: The junction departs from the called germline gene at one end, perhaps through a read error. The chain employs TRBV28 and TRBJ1-1, with D perhaps TRBD1 (5 bases). CDR1 is MDHEN, CDR2 SYDVKM, per germline. This CDR3 has 14 amino acids. CDR3 loop: CTSIEPGMNTEAFF. CDR3 bases: TGTACCAGCATTGAGCCAGGGATGAACACTGAAGCTTTCTTT.

The rearrangement links TRBV11-1 to TRBJ2-7, with TRBD2 identical over 11 bases. Per germline, CDR1 SGHAT and CDR2 FQDESV (reference sequence). V was clipped by 7 bases and J by 2 bases; unmatched bases: 4. The CDR3 consists of 14 residues. The DNA for the CDR3 is TGTGCCAGCACTCCTAGCGGGGGGCCCTACGAGCAGTACTTC. Translation: CASTPSGGPYEQYF.

The chain employs TRBV7-3 and TRBJ2-1, with a weak D call TRBD2 (5 bases). Germline V CDR1 and CDR2: SGHTA, FQGTGA. There are 13 residues in the CDR3. V was clipped by 5 bases and J by 8 bases, with 13 bases between them. DNA of the CDR3: TGTGCCAGCAGCCCGCCCGGGAACGATGAGCAGTTCTTC. Its translation is CASSPPGNDEQFF.

The chain combines TRBV18 with TRBJ1-4; TRBD1 matches at 11 bases. The trim removed 6 bases at V and 7 bases at J, leaving 7 bases unmatched. This CDR3 contains 15 residues. The germline CDR1 and CDR2 sequences are KGHSH and LQKENI. The CDR3 is CASSLRDRGFEKLFF. The CDR3, as DNA: TGTGCCAGCTCTCTCCGGGACAGGGGGTTTGAAAAACTGTTTTTT.

As concerns this clone: With only one base between it and a far larger clone, this is likely a read error. The V call is TRBV29-1, the J call TRBJ1-5; the D gene could be TRBD1 or TRBD2 (6 bases each). The DNA end is more similar to TRBJ2-3, so the J call may be wrong. This CDR3 has 14 residues. The germline CDR1 and CDR2 sequences are SQVTM and ANQGSEA. CDR3 loop: CSVGVGGGNQPQYF. The CDR3 DNA follows: TGCAGCGTTGGGGTGGGGGGCGGCAATCAGCCCCAGTATTTT.

About this clone itself: Just one base apart from a much larger clone, this may be a read error. The chain couples TRBV5-1 to TRBJ2-3; 13 positions match TRBD2. V shed 4 bases, J shed 7 bases, and the junction held 9 bases outside the gene matches. Looked up from germline, CDR1 is SGHRS and CDR2 is YFSETQ. CDR3 length equals 16 residues. CDR3 DNA: TGCGCCAGCAGCCTGGACCGGACTAGCGGGAGTTATACGCAGTATTTT. Translating gives CASSLDRTSGSYTQYF. The variable domain in full, completed from reference TRBV5-1 and TRBJ2-3, reads KAGVTQTPRYLIKTRGQQVTLSCSPISGHRSVSWYQQTPGQGLQFLFEYFSETQRNKGNFPGRFSGRQFSNSRSEMNVSTLELGDSALYLCASSLDRTSGSYTQYFGPGTRLTVL.

In regard to this clone: A far larger clone is off by one base, so a read error is likely. The chain links TRBV19 to TRBJ1-1; D possibly corresponds to TRBD1 (6 bases). This CDR3 region has 13 residues. The V gene's germline CDR1 is LNHDA and CDR2 SQIVND (reference sequence). V was clipped by 5 bases and J by 1 base, with 8 bases between them. This CDR3 reads CASSVTGNTEAFF. The CDR3 nucleotides read TGTGCCAGTAGTGTGACAGGGAACACTGAAGCTTTCTTT.

The J gene is TRBJ1-5, the V gene TRBV29-1; D is possibly TRBD1 (5 bases). CDR1 is SQVTM and CDR2 is ANQGSEA in the germline V gene. The CDR3 runs 13 residues. With 4 bases removed from V and 3 bases from J, the gap between germline ends came to 10 bases. CDR3 loop: CSVGDGFNQPQHF. CDR3 DNA: TGCAGCGTTGGGGACGGCTTCAATCAGCCCCAGCATTTT. Full variable domain (remainder filled in from reference TRBV29-1 and TRBJ1-5): SAVISQKPSRDICQRGTSLTIQCQVDSQVTMMFWYRQQPGQSLTLIATANQGSEATYESGFVIDKFPISRPNLTFSTLTVSNMSPEDSSIYLCSVGDGFNQPQHFGDGTRLSIL.

The chain is built from TRBV7-3 and TRBJ2-7, with 7 bases lining up with TRBD1. Trimming at V came to 1 base and at J to 2 bases, leaving 5 bases not matched to a gene. Germline V gives CDR1 SGHTA, CDR2 FQGTGA. The CDR3 is 15 amino acids. Written as DNA, the CDR3 is TGTGCCAGCAGCTTAAGACAGGGTAGAGCCTACGAGCAGTACTTC. Its translation: CASSLRQGRAYEQYF.

As concerns this clone: A much larger clone lies one base from this, so it may be a read error. The chain links TRBV19 to TRBJ2-1, with TRBD2 matching over 11 bases. Germline CDR1 LNHDA, CDR2 SQIVND (reference sequence). J was trimmed by 5 bases and V by 5 bases; bases with no gene match: 5. The CDR3 contains 15 residues. CDR3 DNA sequence: TGTGCCAGTAGTTCTCTAGCGGGAGGCGACAATGAGCAGTTCTTC. Protein sequence: CASSSLAGGDNEQFF.

V usage is TRBV14 and J usage is TRBJ2-5, with TRBD1 identical over 9 bases. The J call is in doubt because the DNA end fits TRBJ2-7 better. There are 19 residues in the CDR3. CDR1 is SGHDN and CDR2 is FVKESK in the germline V gene. The CDR3 DNA is TGTGCCAGCAGCCAAGGGGCCCCCTATGACAGGGGGAGCTCCTACGAGCAGTACTTC. Translating it yields CASSQGAPYDRGSSYEQYF.

Concerning this clone itself: Other DNA sequences in this specimen translate into the identical CDR3. The chain combines TRBV9 with TRBJ2-7; 7 bases match TRBD1. Looked up from germline, CDR1 is SGDLS and CDR2 is YYNGEE. This CDR3 contains 14 residues. Losses at the gene ends were 2 bases for V and 3 bases for J; bases not matched to a gene: 5. The CDR3 spells CASSVGDRDYEQYF. CDR3 DNA sequence: TGTGCCAGCAGCGTTGGGGACAGAGACTACGAGCAGTACTTC. The variable domain in full, with the rest retrieved from reference TRBV9 and TRBJ2-7, is DSGVTQTPKHLITATGQRVTLRCSPRSGDLSVYWYQQSLDQGLQFLIQYYNGEERAKGNILERFSAQQFPDLHSELNLSSLELGDSALYFCASSVGDRDYEQYFGPGTRLTVT.

J is TRBJ2-7 and V is TRBV14, with TRBD2 as a possible D gene (5 bases). CDR1 SGHDN and CDR2 FVKESK come from the germline V gene. CDR3 length: 14 amino acids. V was pared by 1 base and J by 4 bases, with 11 bases between. CDR3 protein: CASSQGGLFYEQYF. The CDR3 DNA sequence: TGTGCCAGCAGCCAAGGTGGACTGTTTTACGAGCAGTACTTC. The complete variable domain, with remaining parts taken from reference TRBV14 and TRBJ2-7, reads EAGVTQFPSHSVIEKGQTVTLRCDPISGHDNLYWYRRVMGKEIKFLLHFVKESKQDESGMPNNRFLAERTGGTYSTLKVQPAELEDSGVYFCASSQGGLFYEQYFGPGTRLTVT.

The J gene is TRBJ2-2, the V gene TRBV5-4, with 14 positions matching TRBD2. Per germline, CDR1 SGHNT and CDR2 YYREEE (reference sequence). This CDR3 is 15 amino acids long. J was trimmed by 5 bases and V by 4 bases; bases with no gene match: 1. The CDR3 DNA reads TGTGCCAGCAGCAGGACTAGCGGGAGGACCGGGGAGCTGTTTTTT. Residues: CASSRTSGRTGELFF.

V and J are TRBV2 and TRBJ1-2, with D unclear. The CDR3 runs to 14 residues. V was shortened by 2 bases and J by 0 bases, with 7 bases between the two germline ends. CDR1 and CDR2 (germline): SNHLY, FYNNEI. CDR3 region: CASSEPAPNYGYTF. CDR3 bases: TGTGCCAGCAGTGAACCGGCTCCTAACTATGGCTACACCTTC.

V and J are TRBV28 and TRBJ1-2; D perhaps matches TRBD1 (5 bases). This CDR3 has 13 residues. With 2 bases removed from V and 7 bases from J, the gap between germline ends came to 11 bases. Germline V gene data show CDR1 as MDHEN and CDR2 as SYDVKM. CDR3 residues: CASSLLGGSGYTF. As DNA, the CDR3 is TGTGCCAGCAGTTTACTGGGGGGGAGTGGCTACACCTTC.

Concerning this clone: With a far larger clone one base away, a read error is the likely cause. The rearrangement uses TRBV7-9 and TRBJ2-1; TRBD2 agrees at 7 bases. Trimming at V came to 11 bases and at J to 4 bases, leaving 11 bases not matched to a gene. There are 14 residues in the CDR3. Germline assignment: CDR1 SEHNR and CDR2 FQNEAQ (reference sequence). This CDR3 is CACNKAGSYNEQFF. The CDR3 DNA follows: TGTGCCTGCAACAAAGCGGGATCTTACAATGAGCAGTTCTTC.

This chain connects TRBV7-3 to TRBJ2-7, with D perhaps TRBD1 (5 bases). The V end lost 2 bases, the J end lost 3 bases, and 14 bases lay between the germline ends. The CDR3 is made up of 15 amino acids. Per the germline V gene, CDR1 is SGHTA and CDR2 is FQGTGA. CDR3 loop: CASSLFPGNFYEQYF. The CDR3 DNA reads as TGTGCCAGCAGCTTATTCCCAGGGAACTTCTACGAGCAGTACTTC.

V usage is TRBV20-1 and J usage is TRBJ2-1; weak D call: TRBD2 (5 bases). Germline V gene sequence: CDR1 DFQATT, CDR2 SNEGSKA (reference sequence). V lost 5 bases and J lost 8, with 7 bases in between. This CDR3 has 10 residues. CDR3 protein: CSALAHEQFF. DNA of the CDR3: TGCAGTGCTCTAGCCCATGAGCAGTTCTTC.

This chain links TRBV4-3 with TRBJ2-7; 7 bases align to TRBD1. Germline-derived CDR1 and CDR2 are LGHNA and YSLEER. The CDR3 consists of 13 residues. V was clipped by 4 bases and J by 2 bases; unmatched bases: 2. CDR3 sequence (DNA): TGCGCCAGCAGCCGAGGGACAGCCTACGAGCAGTACTTC. Protein product: CASSRGTAYEQYF.

The chain employs TRBV29-1 and TRBJ2-1; the match to TRBD2 covers 12 bases. Trimming at V came to 6 bases and at J to 4 bases, leaving 7 bases not matched to a gene. The CDR3 covers 15 residues. Germline loops: CDR1 SQVTM, CDR2 ANQGSEA. Here the CDR3 DNA reads TGCAGCGTAGATACCGGGACTAGCGGGTACAATGAGCAGTTCTTC. It encodes CSVDTGTSGYNEQFF.